This is a list of T cell receptor beta chains from one sample in a study of Graves' ophthalmopathy and Graves' hyperthyroidism. TCRdb reprocessed the multiplex PCR reads via MiXCR and lists one record per CDR3 protein. The sample has about 480,000 distinct CDR3 sequences; about an eighth are singletons. The sample taken for sequencing was blood. The receptors here all came from a woman aged 25 to 39 with Graves' ophthalmopathy. CDR3s include the opening cysteine and the closing phenylalanine or tryptophan. The order of the fields is clone size, D gene, V gene, J gene, CDR3 DNA, CDR3 protein. A D gene is named only where the DNA matches it firmly. Part of the rows lack a size; the others show once, few, many or a class for expanded clones.

size: many; D: TRBD1; V: TRBV5-1; J: TRBJ2-7; DNA: TGCGCCAGCAGCCCCGGAGGACACAGGGGCTACGAGCAGTACTTC; CDR3: CASSPGGHRGYEQYF
size: many; D: TRBD1; V: TRBV27; J: TRBJ2-5; DNA: TGTGCCAGCAGTCCCGCCGGGACAGGGTACAAGACCCAGTACTTC; CDR3: CASSPAGTGYKTQYF
size: many; D: NA; V: TRBV12-3/TRBV12-4; J: TRBJ1-1; DNA: TGTGCCAGCAGTTTAGCGCGTCCGAAGGACACTGAAGCTTTCTTT; CDR3: CASSLARPKDTEAFF
size: NA; D: TRBD2; V: TRBV2; J: TRBJ2-5; DNA: TGTGCCAGCGGAGGACTAGCAGCTAACCAAGAGACCCAGTACTTC; CDR3: CASGGLAANQETQYF
size: NA; D: NA; V: TRBV18; J: TRBJ1-3; DNA: TGTGCCAGCTCACCTATGCCCTCTGGAAACACCATATATTTT; CDR3: CASSPMPSGNTIYF
size: many; D: NA; V: TRBV24-1; J: TRBJ1-2; DNA: TGTGCCACCAGTGATTTGGCGGTGAACTATGGCTACACCTTC; CDR3: CATSDLAVNYGYTF
size: few; D: TRBD2; V: TRBV20-1; J: TRBJ2-2; DNA: TGCAGGGTTAGCGGGAGGGACACCGGGGAGCTGTTTTTT; CDR3: CRVSGRDTGELFF
size: many; D: NA; V: TRBV24-1; J: TRBJ1-2; DNA: TGTGCCACCAGTGTTGGATATGGCTACACCTTC; CDR3: CATSVGYGYTF
size: many; D: NA; V: TRBV30; J: TRBJ2-7; DNA: TGTGCCTGGAGTCTGGCCTACGAGCAGTACTTC; CDR3: CAWSLAYEQYF
size: many; D: NA; V: TRBV6-2/TRBV6-3; J: TRBJ1-5; DNA: TGTGCCAGCAGTTACTCGCGGTCCAGGGGCCCCAATCAGCCCCAGCATTTT; CDR3: CASSYSRSRGPNQPQHF
size: many; D: NA; V: TRBV30; J: TRBJ1-5; DNA: TGTGCCTGGAGTGTACATAGCAATCAGCCCCAGCATTTT; CDR3: CAWSVHSNQPQHF
size: few; D: NA; V: TRBV20-1; J: TRBJ1-5; DNA: TGCAGTGCTAGACCCATCTCGGCCCAGGGTCTTTCAATGGGGCCCCAGCATTTT; CDR3: CSARPISAQGLSMGPQHF
size: many; D: NA; V: TRBV24-1; J: TRBJ1-1; DNA: TGTGCCACCAGTGGAGTTCGAGGTTGGGACACTGAAGCTTTCTTT; CDR3: CATSGVRGWDTEAFF
size: NA; D: TRBD1; V: TRBV11-2; J: TRBJ1-2; DNA: TGTGCCAGCAGCTACCAAGACAGGGCGAACTATGGCTACACCTTT; CDR3: CASSYQDRANYGYTF
size: many; D: NA; V: TRBV5-1; J: TRBJ1-1; DNA: TGCGCCAGCAGCGTCTGGACATTGAACACTGAAGCTTTCTTT; CDR3: CASSVWTLNTEAFF
size: many; D: NA; V: TRBV5-1; J: TRBJ1-6; DNA: TGCGCCAGCAGCTTGGCCCTTGGAGGGGGTGAGTCACCCCTCCACTTT; CDR3: CASSLALGGGESPLHF
size: NA; D: NA; V: TRBV6-1; J: TRBJ1-6; DNA: TGTGCCAGCAGCCGGGGCGCCAAGCCCTATAATTCACCCCTCCACTTT; CDR3: CASSRGAKPYNSPLHF
size: many; D: TRBD1; V: TRBV28; J: TRBJ2-7; DNA: TGTGCCAGCAGTCCGACAGGGGTATCCTACGAGCAGTACTTC; CDR3: CASSPTGVSYEQYF
size: many; D: TRBD2; V: TRBV28; J: TRBJ2-5; DNA: TGTGCCAGCAGTTTGGCATTAGCGGGGGGCCGCCAAGAGACCCAGTACTTC; CDR3: CASSLALAGGRQETQYF
size: many; D: NA; V: TRBV6-5; J: TRBJ2-7; DNA: TGTGCCAGCAGTTACTCGGTGGGACCCCCCCACGAGCAGTACTTC; CDR3: CASSYSVGPPHEQYF
size: many; D: TRBD2; V: TRBV28; J: TRBJ2-5; DNA: TGTGCCAGCAGTTCCCCCACTAGCGGGAGTTATGAGACCCAGTACTTC; CDR3: CASSSPTSGSYETQYF
size: many; D: NA; V: TRBV6-1; J: TRBJ2-5; DNA: TGTGCCAGCAGTGGCCTGGAAACGAGGAAGACCCAGTACTTC; CDR3: CASSGLETRKTQYF
size: many; D: NA; V: TRBV6-1; J: TRBJ2-6; DNA: TGTGCCAGCGGAGGAGTGGAGGGGGCCAACGTCCTGACTTTC; CDR3: CASGGVEGANVLTF
size: many; D: NA; V: TRBV30; J: TRBJ2-7; DNA: TGTGCCTGGAAGAGCGACGGGCACTCCTACGAGCAGTACTTC; CDR3: CAWKSDGHSYEQYF
size: NA; D: NA; V: TRBV28; J: TRBJ1-2; DNA: TGTGCCAGCAGTTCTCTCGACAGCTCTACCTATGGCTACACCTTC; CDR3: CASSSLDSSTYGYTF
size: few; D: NA; V: TRBV6-2/TRBV6-3; J: TRBJ1-5; DNA: TGTGCCAGCAGTTTCTCTATGACCTTAAGTTACCTGGGTCAGCCCCAGCATTTT; CDR3: CASSFSMTLSYLGQPQHF
size: many; D: NA; V: TRBV6-5; J: TRBJ2-7; DNA: TGTGCCAGCGAATCCGGGACGTCCACCTCCTACGAGCAGTACTTC; CDR3: CASESGTSTSYEQYF
size: many; D: TRBD1; V: TRBV5-4; J: TRBJ1-3; DNA: TGTGCCAGCAGCTTGGGGGATACAGGGGCCTTGGGACACACCATATATTTT; CDR3: CASSLGDTGALGHTIYF
size: many; D: TRBD1; V: TRBV5-1; J: TRBJ1-1; DNA: TGCGCCAGCAGCTGGACAGGGCGGACTGAAGCTTTCTTT; CDR3: CASSWTGRTEAFF
size: many; D: NA; V: TRBV5-1; J: TRBJ1-2; DNA: TGCGCCAGCAGCTTCATCTCTAACTATGGCTACACCTTC; CDR3: CASSFISNYGYTF
size: many; D: NA; V: TRBV15; J: TRBJ1-4; DNA: TGTGCCACCAGCAGGACATCGGGAACTAATGAAAAACTGTTTTTT; CDR3: CATSRTSGTNEKLFF
size: many; D: NA; V: TRBV20-1; J: TRBJ1-3; DNA: TGCAGTGCTAGAGTGACAGACTCTGGAAACACCATATATTTT; CDR3: CSARVTDSGNTIYF
size: many; D: TRBD1; V: TRBV12-3/TRBV12-4; J: TRBJ2-7; DNA: TGTGCCAGCAGTTTAGTCGACAGGGGAAGTTTAGGCTACGAGCAGTACTTC; CDR3: CASSLVDRGSLGYEQYF
size: NA; D: NA; V: TRBV20-1; J: TRBJ2-7; DNA: TGCAGTGCAAGGACCCGCGGGGAATACGAGCAGTACTTC; CDR3: CSARTRGEYEQYF
size: few; D: NA; V: TRBV2; J: TRBJ2-2; DNA: TGTGCCAGCAGTGGATTTGGAGGGGTTAACACCGGGGAGCTGTTTTTT; CDR3: CASSGFGGVNTGELFF
size: many; D: NA; V: TRBV30; J: TRBJ1-1; DNA: TGTGCCTGGAGTGTGGGGAACCTACGCCCTTCTGAAGCTTTCTTT; CDR3: CAWSVGNLRPSEAFF
size: NA; D: NA; V: TRBV7-9; J: TRBJ2-5; DNA: TGTGCCAGCACCCGTGGGGCCGAGGAGACCCAGTACTTC; CDR3: CASTRGAEETQYF
size: many; D: NA; V: TRBV7-8; J: TRBJ1-2; DNA: TGTGCCAGCAGCTTAGTTGGGGAGTTTTCCTATGGCTACACCTTC; CDR3: CASSLVGEFSYGYTF
size: NA; D: NA; V: TRBV7-2; J: TRBJ1-6; DNA: TGTGCCAGCAGTCTTCTGGGTAGAGATAATTCACCCCTCCACTTT; CDR3: CASSLLGRDNSPLHF
size: many; D: NA; V: TRBV27; J: TRBJ1-5; DNA: TGTGCCAGCAGTTTCGGGGTACGGCAGCCCCAGCATTTT; CDR3: CASSFGVRQPQHF
size: many; D: TRBD1; V: TRBV15; J: TRBJ2-7; DNA: TGTGCCACCGGGAGAAGATCGACAGGGGCGGGAGAGCAGTACTTC; CDR3: CATGRRSTGAGEQYF
size: many; D: NA; V: TRBV15; J: TRBJ1-2; DNA: TGTGCCACCAGCGATGGACAGAACTATGGCTACACCTTC; CDR3: CATSDGQNYGYTF
size: many; D: NA; V: TRBV18; J: TRBJ2-5; DNA: TGTGCCAGCTCACCACGGTCCAGGGTTGGCACAGAGACCCAGTACTTC; CDR3: CASSPRSRVGTETQYF
size: NA; D: TRBD2; V: TRBV7-9; J: TRBJ2-2; DNA: TGTGCCAGCAGCTTAGGCGGGAGGGCCACCGGGGAGCTGTTTTTT; CDR3: CASSLGGRATGELFF
size: many; D: NA; V: TRBV29-1; J: TRBJ1-1; DNA: TGCAGCGTTATTTGGGGTCCGAACACTGAAGCTTTCTTT; CDR3: CSVIWGPNTEAFF
size: few; D: TRBD2; V: TRBV6-1; J: TRBJ2-2; DNA: TGTGCCAGCAGCCCTAGCGGGAGGGCCACCGGGGAGCCGTTTTTT; CDR3: CASSPSGRATGEPFF
size: few; D: TRBD1; V: TRBV5-1; J: TRBJ2-7; DNA: TGCGCCAGCAGCCCCGGGACAGGGGGACACGAGCAGTACTTC; CDR3: CASSPGTGGHEQYF
size: many; D: NA; V: TRBV11-3; J: TRBJ2-7; DNA: TGTGCCAGCAGCCACGGACGGATCTACGAGCAGTACTTC; CDR3: CASSHGRIYEQYF
size: NA; D: TRBD2; V: TRBV20-1; J: TRBJ2-7; DNA: TGCAGTGCTGCCCCGAACCCCCCTAGCGGGAGTTACGAGCAGTACTTC; CDR3: CSAAPNPPSGSYEQYF
size: NA; D: NA; V: TRBV5-1; J: TRBJ2-2; DNA: TGCGCCAGCAGATTCCTGGCGAACACCGGGGAGCTGTTTTTT; CDR3: CASRFLANTGELFF
size: few; D: NA; V: TRBV14; J: TRBJ2-5; DNA: TGTGCCAGCAGCCCCTCACCCCAGACCCAGTACTTC; CDR3: CASSPSPQTQYF
size: many; D: NA; V: TRBV12-3/TRBV12-4; J: TRBJ1-2; DNA: TGTGCCAGCAGTTTATCCTGGCCGGGGGGACGCGGCTACACCTTC; CDR3: CASSLSWPGGRGYTF
size: NA; D: NA; V: TRBV30; J: TRBJ2-6; DNA: TGTGCCTGGAGTGTAAGCTGGCAGGAATCTGGGGCCAACGTCCTGACTTTC; CDR3: CAWSVSWQESGANVLTF
size: many; D: TRBD1; V: TRBV20-1; J: TRBJ2-7; DNA: TGCAGTGCTAGTTACGGGACAGGAGTTTCCTACGAGCAGTACTTC; CDR3: CSASYGTGVSYEQYF
size: NA; D: NA; V: TRBV11-2; J: TRBJ1-1; DNA: TGTGCCAGCAGCTTAGAGGAGGGACTTGTGAACACTGAAGCTTTCTTT; CDR3: CASSLEEGLVNTEAFF